The 9 T cell receptor beta chains listed next were all sequenced from one sample in a study of PD-L1 blockade in urothelial cancer (dated by TCRdb to between 2016 and 2019). The sample's time point label is to be understood as: pretreatment peripheral blood. Library preparation was by the immunoSEQ multiplex PCR assay. Imported from immuneACCESS, the table was reduced by TCRdb to in-frame sequences with V and J called. These copies leave out some clones; in studies compared against another copy, an unresolved V gene accounts for under half, and the cause of the remainder is not known. The sample data list about 63,000 clones, and 81% of these were observed just once. Of the sample, 2.5% to 3.5% is held by the ten largest clones. The sequencing used PBMCs, collected around atezolizumab (anti-PD-L1) treatment. All receptors come from a man aged 65-85 years with urothelial cancer.

The J gene is TRBJ1-4, the V gene TRBV15, with D perhaps TRBD1 (6 bases). The CDR3 has 16 amino acids. Germline V gene sequence: CDR1 LNHNV, CDR2 YYDKDF (reference sequence). V was shortened by 0 bases and J by 4 bases, with 12 bases between the two germline ends. The CDR3 here is CATSRDKGGGNEKLFF. For the CDR3, the DNA is TGTGCCACCAGCAGAGATAAGGGAGGGGGTAATGAAAAACTGTTTTTT.

This chain links TRBV15 with TRBJ2-3; a possible D gene is TRBD2 (5 bases). The CDR3 covers 14 residues. Germline values: CDR1 LNHNV, CDR2 YYDKDF (reference sequence). Trimming took off 4 bases at V and 4 bases at J, with 12 bases between the two ends. CDR3 region: CATSKREGSDTQYF. The CDR3 DNA reads TGTGCCACCAGCAAACGAGAGGGTTCAGATACGCAGTATTTT.

The sample holds one count of this clone. The chain joins TRBV18 to TRBJ1-2, with 8 bases identical to TRBD1. V lost 2 bases, J lost 4 bases, and 9 bases stayed unmatched. Germline assignment: CDR1 KGHSH and CDR2 LQKENI. This CDR3 has 16 amino acids. For the CDR3, the DNA is TGTGCCAGCTCACCAATGCCGGGACAGGCAGGCTATGGCTACACCTTC. Encoded protein: CASSPMPGQAGYGYTF.

The chain uses TRBV19 and TRBJ1-4; D is possibly TRBD1 (5 bases). With 4 bases removed from V and 4 bases from J, the gap between germline ends came to 28 bases. Germline V gene data show CDR1 as LNHDA and CDR2 as SQIVND (reference sequence). CDR3 length equals 20 residues. The CDR3 region is CASSTTRYGARPEDNEKLFF. The CDR3 DNA follows: TGTGCCAGTAGTACTACGCGGTATGGGGCGCGCCCAGAGGATAATGAAAAACTGTTTTTT.

The rearrangement uses TRBV7-8 and TRBJ2-3, with TRBD2 matching over 7 bases. V gave up 8 bases and J gave up 15 bases; unmatched junction bases: 20. CDR1 and CDR2 (germline): SGHVS, FQNEAQ. CDR3 length equals 14 residues. The CDR3, as DNA: TGTGCCAGCTCGGCGGGAGCACAGATACGCAGCACCTATTTT. Translating it yields CASSAGAQIRSTYF.

The chain links TRBV15 to TRBJ2-4; D ambiguous. Trimming took 0 bases from V and 4 from J, leaving 10 bases between them. This CDR3 contains 15 residues. In germline, CDR1 is LNHNV, CDR2 YYDKDF (reference sequence). CDR3 nucleotide sequence: TGTGCCACCAGCAGAGATCTGAGCACTAAAAACATTCAGTACTTC. Protein: CATSRDLSTKNIQYF. Combining the CDR3 with reference TRBV15 and TRBJ2-4 gives the whole variable domain DAMVIQNPRYQVTQFGKPVTLSCSQTLNHNVMYWYQQKSSQAPKLLFHYYDKDFNNEADTPDNFQSRRPNTSFCFLDIRSPGLGDTAMYLCATSRDLSTKNIQYFGAGTRLSVL.

The chain employs TRBV5-4 and TRBJ2-1; 7 bases align to TRBD2. CDR1 is SGHNT and CDR2 is YYREEE in the germline V gene (reference sequence). V gave up 4 bases and J gave up 2 bases; unmatched junction bases: 9. This CDR3 spans 16 amino acids. The CDR3 here is CASSTAPSGPYNEQFF. The CDR3 DNA follows: TGTGCCAGCAGCACGGCCCCTAGCGGCCCCTACAATGAGCAGTTCTTC. The full variable domain, its missing parts supplied by reference TRBV5-4 and TRBJ2-1, is ETGVTQSPTHLIKTRGQQVTLRCSSQSGHNTVSWYQQALGQGPQFIFQYYREEENGRGNFPPRFSGLQFPNYSSELNVNALELDDSALYLCASSTAPSGPYNEQFFGPGTRLTVL.

In its sample, this clone was seen a few times. This CDR3 is CASSVTHTDTQYF. Here the CDR3 DNA reads TGTGCCAGCAGTGTGACACACACAGATACGCAGTATTTT. This chain joins TRBV2 and TRBJ2-3, with unresolved D. The CDR3 has 13 residues. CDR1 is SNHLY, CDR2 FYNNEI, per germline. Deletions cut 4 bases from V and 2 bases from J, with 7 bases between. Based on the CDR3 plus reference TRBV2 and TRBJ2-3, the full variable domain is EPEVTQTPSHQVTQMGQEVILRCVPISNHLYFYWYRQILGQKVEFLVSFYNNEISEKSEIFDDQFSVERPDGSNFTLKIRSTKLEDSAMYFCASSVTHTDTQYFGPGTRLTVL.

V usage is TRBV19 and J usage is TRBJ2-1; TRBD2 matches 9 bases. Per germline, CDR1 LNHDA and CDR2 SQIVND (reference sequence). This CDR3 contains 15 residues. V shed 5 bases and J 5 bases; nucleotides not matched to a gene: 7. The chain's CDR3 is CASSRWRGGNNEQFF. In DNA form, the CDR3 reads TGTGCCAGTAGTCGGTGGCGGGGGGGGAACAATGAGCAGTTCTTC.